The clone carrying this TCR beta chain was found many times. Its antigen is not known. For the diagnoses, clinical symptoms, serum thyroxine and TRAb, thyroid ultrasound and orbital computed tomography were used. The sample originates from a study of T cells in Graves' hyperthyroidism and ophthalmopathy. RNA transcripts were the template for amplifying TCR beta CDR3 regions. Using the HTBI primer set, a first-round RT-PCR was run on the TCR CDR3. Using its own MiXCR run on the multiplex PCR reads, TCRdb lists one record per CDR3 protein. The sample contains a few hundred thousand distinct CDR3 sequences, about a sixth of which appear only once. Study-level results: Ophthalmopathy prediction by the model preceded onset by a median roughly 6.3 months.

The receptor was isolated from a young woman with Graves' hyperthyroidism. The specimen sequenced was blood.

Written as DNA, the CDR3 is TGTGCCACCAGCAGAGAATTGGGAGCTGGCCACGAGCAGTACTTC. The encoded protein is CATSRELGAGHEQYF. The J gene is TRBJ2-7, the V gene TRBV15, with D tentatively TRBD2 (5 bases). Per germline, CDR1 LNHNV and CDR2 YYDKDF (reference sequence). There are 15 residues in the CDR3. V was cut by 0 bases and J by 5 bases, with 14 bases left in between.